This T cell receptor beta chain was observed in a study of T cells in Graves' hyperthyroidism and ophthalmopathy. This clonotype has only a few counts. What it binds is not known. Germline V gives CDR1 MNHEY, CDR2 SMNVEV (reference sequence). CDR3 length: 13 amino acids. The V and J ends lost 6 bases and 4 bases respectively, with 10 bases between them. TCR beta CDR3 region amplification was performed from RNA transcripts. An initial round of RT-PCR targeting the TCR CDR3 relied on the HTBI primer set. MiXCR was run by TCRdb on the multiplex PCR reads, yielding one entry per CDR3 protein. The table records around 500,000 distinct CDR3 sequences, approximately 15% of them present only once. Study-level points and caveats: Appearing also in blood were most of the thyroid clonotypes expanded above 0.001. Through a model of 13 V-J features, ophthalmopathy was separated from stable hyperthyroidism.

The TCR was taken from a woman between 18 and 29 years old with Graves' hyperthyroidism. The gene calls are TRBV27 and TRBJ1-5, with TRBD1 as a possible D gene (5 bases). The specimen was blood. For the CDR3, the DNA is TGTGCCAGCAGACCCCAGGGAAATCAGCCCCAGCATTTT. It specifies CASRPQGNQPQHF.